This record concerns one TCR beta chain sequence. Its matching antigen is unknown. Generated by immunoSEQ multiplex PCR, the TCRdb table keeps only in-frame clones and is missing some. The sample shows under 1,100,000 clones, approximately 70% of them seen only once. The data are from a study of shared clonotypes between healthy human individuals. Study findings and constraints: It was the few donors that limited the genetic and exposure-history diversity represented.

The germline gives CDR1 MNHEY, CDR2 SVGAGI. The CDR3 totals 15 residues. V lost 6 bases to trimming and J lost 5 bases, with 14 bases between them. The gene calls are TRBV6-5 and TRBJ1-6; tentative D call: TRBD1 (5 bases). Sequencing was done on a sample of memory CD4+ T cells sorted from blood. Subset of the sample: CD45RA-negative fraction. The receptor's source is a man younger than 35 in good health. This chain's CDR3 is CASSRRGADNSPLHF. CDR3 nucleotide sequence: TGTGCCAGCAGCCGCCGCGGGGCTGATAATTCACCCCTCCACTTT.